This T cell receptor (beta chain) was recorded in a study of beta chain features in type 1 diabetes. Expressed TCRB transcripts were sequenced because the isolated RNA had all been reverse transcribed beforehand. The data were produced by immunoSEQ multiplex PCR, yet TCRdb's version contains in-frame clones alone and is incomplete. The sample has approximately 170,000 clones; roughly 60% are singletons. Findings of the study overall: Small HLA sub-analyses could not settle whether HLA shapes TCRB rearrangement. When Type 1 diabetes patients were examined, their TCRB CDR3s proved moderately but significantly shorter in all four CD4+ subsets. In comparison with healthy donors, patients had naive, central memory and Treg TCRB repertoires that appeared more similar.

There was one heparinised blood draw per donor, averaging around 120 mL. Sorting that relied on CD45RO/CCR7/CD25/CD127/CD95/CD27 yielded CD4+ naive, central memory, regulatory and stem cell-like memory cells. Regarding this clone: Its antigen is not known.

The CDR3 extends over 14 amino acids. With 6 bases removed from V and 1 base from J, the gap between germline ends came to 15 bases. CDR1 and CDR2 from the germline V gene are SQVTM and ANQGSEA. Sequencing was carried out using naive CD4+ T cells from blood. The chain employs TRBV29-1 and TRBJ1-1, with a weak D call TRBD1 (5 bases). This receptor was taken from a man aged 30-40 years with type 1 diabetes. CDR3 residues: CSVLLLTANTEAFF. As DNA, the CDR3 is TGCAGCGTCTTACTCCTGACAGCGAACACTGAAGCTTTCTTT.